The rows below give T cell receptor beta chains drawn from one sample of a study of T-cell reconstitution after alpha-beta-depleted transplantation in children. From the PCR reads, TCRdb called clonotypes with MiXCR, one entry per CDR3 protein. The sample lists roughly 350,000 distinct CDR3 sequences, 16% occurring once. The starting material was PBMCs, mostly from graft donor cells, obtained 360 days after TCRalphabeta/CD19-depleted stem cell transplant. These receptors originate from a male patient aged 2 to 10 who had a stem cell transplant for acute lymphoblastic leukemia, so the T cells may come from the graft donor. Each CDR3 is given with its conserved first and last residue. A D gene is named only where the DNA matches it firmly. Size tells how often a clone was seen (once, few, many) or the class of an expanded clone, and some rows leave it out.

v_gene	abundance	d_gene	j_gene	CDR3aa	CDR3nt
TRBV6-2/TRBV6-3	.	.	TRBJ1-2	CASSYGGRVKPNYGYTF	TGTGCCAGCAGTTACGGTGGCAGGGTGAAGCCTAACTATGGCTACACCTTC
TRBV27	.	TRBD1	TRBJ2-7	CASSPTGTGRYEQYF	TGTGCCAGCAGTCCCACCGGGACAGGGAGATACGAGCAGTACTTC
TRBV28	.	TRBD1	TRBJ1-2	CASSALGQGARDYGYTF	TGTGCCAGCAGTGCCCTAGGACAGGGGGCAAGGGACTATGGCTACACCTTC
TRBV20-1	few	.	TRBJ2-2	CSARDFWINNTGELFF	TGCAGTGCTAGAGACTTTTGGATAAACAACACCGGGGAGCTGTTTTTT
TRBV7-9	.	TRBD1	TRBJ2-3	CASSFPWDRATDTQYF	TGTGCCAGCAGCTTCCCGTGGGACAGGGCTACAGATACGCAGTATTTT
TRBV6-1	.	.	TRBJ2-1	CASSLHVRVYEQFF	TGTGCCAGCAGTCTCCACGTCAGGGTGTATGAGCAGTTCTTC
TRBV5-1	few	.	TRBJ2-1	CASSLALGNNEQFF	TGCGCCAGCAGCTTGGCTCTAGGAAACAATGAGCAGTTCTTC
TRBV20-1	.	.	TRBJ2-7	CSAPGELLIDEQYF	TGCAGTGCTCCCGGGGAGCTCTTAATCGACGAGCAGTACTTC
TRBV7-3	.	TRBD2	TRBJ2-1	CASSRSTSVGNEQFF	TGTGCCAGCAGCCGCTCGACTAGCGTCGGGAATGAGCAGTTCTTC
TRBV6-5	many	TRBD2	TRBJ2-7	CASSYGTSGYEQYF	TGTGCCAGCAGTTACGGGACTAGCGGCTACGAGCAGTACTTC
TRBV7-2	.	.	TRBJ1-4	CASSLGGVSEKLFF	TGTGCCAGCAGCTTGGGGGGAGTAAGCGAAAAACTGTTTTTT
TRBV3-1	.	.	TRBJ2-3	CASSQDEVIGTDTQYF	TGTGCCAGCAGCCAAGATGAGGTGATTGGAACAGATACGCAGTATTTT
TRBV28	few	.	TRBJ2-6	CASSLTETGANVLTF	TGTGCCAGCAGTTTGACGGAGACTGGGGCCAACGTCCTGACTTTC
TRBV11-2	few	TRBD1	TRBJ1-4	CASSTGRGHPNEKLFF	TGTGCCAGCAGCACTGGAAGGGGGCATCCTAATGAAAAACTGTTTTTT